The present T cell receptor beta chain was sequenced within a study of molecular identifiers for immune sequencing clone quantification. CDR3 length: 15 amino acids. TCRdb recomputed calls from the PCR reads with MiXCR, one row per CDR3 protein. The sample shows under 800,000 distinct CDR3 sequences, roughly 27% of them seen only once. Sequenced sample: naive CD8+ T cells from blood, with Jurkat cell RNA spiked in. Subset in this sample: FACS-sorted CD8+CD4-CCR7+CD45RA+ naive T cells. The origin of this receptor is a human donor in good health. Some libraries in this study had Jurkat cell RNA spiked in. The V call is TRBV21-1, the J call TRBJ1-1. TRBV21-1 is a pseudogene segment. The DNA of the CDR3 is TGTGCCAGCAGCCAGCAAGGCTTACACTCCACTGAAGCTTTCTTT. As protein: CASSQQGLHSTEAFF.